The clone carrying this T cell receptor beta chain has ten or more counts. Its antigen is still unknown. The CDR3 spans 15 residues. Germline V gene lookup returns CDR1 LGHNA and CDR2 YSLEER. V gave up 4 bases and J gave up 8 bases, with 15 bases separating them. This sample stems from a study of human T cells and chemical hapten exposure. The overall study: The scalp of each patient received a weekly diphenylcyclopropenone dose for the full roughly 25-week study.

TCRdb analysed the RACE reads with MiXCR anew, one entry per CDR3 protein. The sample carries tens of thousands of distinct CDR3 sequences, 9.5% to 12% recorded once. Time point described: patch test 3, about 24 weeks after DPC sensitization. As to treatment: therapeutic diphenylcyclopropenone sensitization with weekly scalp DPC. Whole-study results and caveats: DPC sensitization did not alter TCRs above 1 in 1000 frequency. Significantly greater numbers of large CDR3 similarity clusters came from expanded TCRs than from controls.

The chain joins TRBV4-3 to TRBJ1-6, with TRBD1 as a possible D gene (6 bases). This receptor was identified in a woman aged 25-40 years with alopecia areata. Some clones in this sample may be carry-over from other donors' samples. The sample here was whole blood, taken in connection with sensitization to the hapten diphenylcyclopropenone (DPC). The CDR3 is CASSPGRQEDSPLHF. The CDR3 DNA sequence: TGCGCCAGCAGCCCTGGGAGACAGGAAGATTCACCCCTCCACTTT.